This passage covers 20 T cell receptor beta chains from one sample sequenced in a study of neurological immune-mediated disorders (dated by TCRdb to the late 2010s). The library was produced with 5' RACE. TCRdb lists the instrument as Illumina HiSeq 2500. TCRdb reran the public reads through fastp at Q25 and MiXCR, keeping productive beta chains. CDR3 protein duplicates are merged, each entry listing the most common genes and DNA. The sample has about 30,000 distinct CDR3 sequences on record, about 15% of them singletons. The ten largest account for 25% to 30% of the sample. The sequencing sample was made of PBMCs. These receptor sequences come from a man in his sixties or seventies in good health.

V gene TRBV6-2 or TRBV6-3 combines with J gene TRBJ2-5; D gene unclear. Per germline, CDR1 MNHEY and CDR2 SVGEGT. Trimming left V 2 bases short and J 0 bases short, with 7 bases between. The CDR3 length is 14 residues. The CDR3 sequence: CASSYGVDQETQYF. CDR3 coding DNA: TGTGCCAGCAGTTACGGGGTAGACCAAGAGACCCAGTACTTC.

At least ten counts were recorded for this clonotype. The chain has TRBV6-6 and TRBJ2-7; no definite D call. Deletions cut 2 bases from V and 0 bases from J, with 8 bases between. The germline V gene has CDR1 MNHNY and CDR2 SVGAGI (reference sequence). The CDR3 has 14 residues. The CDR3, as DNA: TGTGCCAGCAGTTACGGTATAGGCTCCTACGAGCAGTACTTC. As protein: CASSYGIGSYEQYF.

This clonotype was found many times. The genes are TRBV29-1 and TRBJ2-3; TRBD2 agrees at 11 bases. Germline trimming cut 7 bases from V and 2 bases from J; bases unmatched to any gene: 5. The CDR3 loop spans 14 amino acids. In germline, CDR1 is SQVTM, CDR2 ANQGSEA. CDR3 bases: TGCAGCGCGGTAGCGGGAGGGACCACAGATACGCAGTATTTT. Residues: CSAVAGGTTDTQYF.

This clonotype showed up many times. V gene TRBV5-1 combines with J gene TRBJ2-5, with 10 bases aligning to TRBD2. Germline V lookup: CDR1 SGHRS, CDR2 YFSETQ. This CDR3 region has 16 residues. Trimming at V came to 5 bases and at J to 5 bases, leaving 12 bases not matched to a gene. The CDR3 loop is CASRRSGGARGETQYF. The CDR3 bases are TGCGCCAGCAGAAGGAGCGGGGGGGCCCGAGGGGAGACCCAGTACTTC.

This clonotype has a count of ten or more. V and J are TRBV6-4 and TRBJ2-1; D is possibly TRBD2 (7 bases). Germline CDR1 reads MRHNA; CDR2 reads SNTAGT. V was cut by 5 bases and J by 9 bases, with 20 bases left in between. The CDR3 length is 15 residues. CDR3 sequence (DNA): TGTGCCAGCAGTCCCCTCTGGGGGGGGCCCAGTGAGCAGTTCTTC. Amino acid sequence: CASSPLWGGPSEQFF.

Ten or more counts support this clonotype. V is TRBV10-3 and J is TRBJ2-2; perhaps TRBD1 as D (6 bases). Trimming left V 4 bases short and J 8 bases short, with 8 bases between. CDR3 length: 12 residues. From germline, CDR1 is ENHRY and CDR2 SYGVKD. The chain's CDR3 is CAISVGTGELFF. CDR3 nucleotides: TGTGCCATCAGTGTTGGGACAGGGGAGCTGTTTTTT.

This clonotype has a count of ten or more. V and J are TRBV7-2 and TRBJ2-7; D call uncertain. Germline V lookup: CDR1 SGHTA, CDR2 FQGNSA. This CDR3 spans 16 amino acids. The V end was cut by 1 base, the J end by 0 bases, with 13 bases between. The CDR3: CASSLGQIQSSYEQYF. CDR3 DNA: TGTGCCAGCAGCTTAGGTCAGATACAGAGCTCCTACGAGCAGTACTTC.

The chain uses TRBV14 and TRBJ1-1; D not resolved. This CDR3 comprises 13 residues. Germline CDR1 is SGHDN and CDR2 is FVKESK. V lost 4 bases to trimming and J lost 4 bases, with 10 bases between them. The CDR3 region is CASSPTLFTEAFF. The CDR3 nucleotides read TGTGCCAGCAGCCCCACCTTATTCACTGAAGCTTTCTTT.

This clonotype was recorded many times. This chain connects TRBV5-1 to TRBJ1-1; 11 nucleotides match TRBD1. After removal of 4 bases from V and 2 bases from J, the junction contained 4 bases not matched to a gene. The V gene's germline CDR1 is SGHRS and CDR2 YFSETQ. This CDR3 is 15 amino acids long. The CDR3 here is CASSGGQGANTEAFF. For the CDR3, the DNA is TGCGCCAGCAGCGGCGGACAGGGGGCAAACACTGAAGCTTTCTTT.

This clonotype was seen at least ten times. CDR3 amino acids: CASSVGVRISGNTIYF. The CDR3 DNA sequence: TGTGCCAGCAGTGTGGGAGTCCGCATCTCTGGAAACACCATATATTTT. The V and J genes are TRBV12-3 or TRBV12-4 and TRBJ1-3; D is unclear. The V end lost 5 bases, the J end lost 0 bases, and 14 bases lay between the germline ends. The CDR3 is 16 residues long.

At least ten counts were recorded for this clonotype. The chain links TRBV12-3 or TRBV12-4 to TRBJ1-2; the match to TRBD1 covers 8 bases. CDR3 length equals 11 residues. Trimming removed 5 bases from V and 8 bases from J; junction bases left unmatched: 1. DNA for the CDR3: TGTGCCAGCAGTACAGGGGGAGGCTACACCTTC. Its translation is CASSTGGGYTF.

This clonotype was counted at least ten times. The chain is built from TRBV20-1 and TRBJ2-2; D unresolved. The CDR3 is 13 residues long. Germline loops: CDR1 DFQATT, CDR2 SNEGSKA (reference sequence). V lost 3 bases to trimming and J lost 3 bases, with 8 bases between them. The CDR3 nucleotides read TGCAGTGCTAGTCTCAGTCACACCGGGGAGCTGTTTTTT. It translates to CSASLSHTGELFF.

V is TRBV5-6 and J is TRBJ1-5; D unresolved. This CDR3 contains 14 residues. The V and J ends lost 3 bases and 0 bases respectively, with 7 bases between them. Germline values: CDR1 SGHDT, CDR2 YYEEEE. CDR3 nucleotides: TGTGCCAGCAGCTCGAGAGCTAGCAATCAGCCCCAGCATTTT. Its protein is CASSSRASNQPQHF.

This clonotype was seen repeatedly, ten times or more. The V gene is TRBV24-1, the J gene TRBJ2-5, with D possibly being TRBD1 or TRBD2 (5 bases each). The V end was cut by 4 bases, the J end by 5 bases, with 16 bases between. CDR1 and CDR2 from the germline V gene are KGHDR and SFDVKD. The CDR3 length is 15 residues. The CDR3 region is CATSESGTQRETQYF. CDR3 DNA: TGTGCCACCAGTGAATCCGGGACCCAGCGGGAGACCCAGTACTTC.

There are a few counts of this clonotype. The chain has TRBV7-2 and TRBJ1-1, with D possibly being TRBD1 (5 bases). Germline V lookup: CDR1 SGHTA, CDR2 FQGNSA. The CDR3 sequence is 15 residues long. V shed 0 bases and J shed 7 bases, with 15 bases lying between them. The CDR3 region has the DNA TGTGCCAGCAGCTTAGCGCGAGGGGTTGGAGTTGAAGCTTTCTTT. It yields the protein CASSLARGVGVEAFF.

This clonotype was found many times. The rearrangement uses TRBV27 and TRBJ1-1; a weak D match, TRBD1 (6 bases). The CDR3 extends over 13 amino acids. Germline-derived CDR1 and CDR2 are MNHEY and SMNVEV (reference sequence). Deletions cut 5 bases from V and 3 bases from J, with 10 bases between. The CDR3 bases are TGTGCCAGCAGTCTGAGGGGGTACACTGAAGCTTTCTTT. Protein product: CASSLRGYTEAFF.

There are many counts of this clonotype. The rearrangement joins TRBV20-1 to TRBJ2-7; the match to TRBD1 covers 10 bases. The V gene end was trimmed by 4 bases and the J gene end by 4 bases; junction bases not matched to a gene: 7. CDR3 length equals 14 residues. In germline, CDR1 is DFQATT, CDR2 SNEGSKA (reference sequence). The CDR3 nucleotides read TGCAGTGCTACGCGGGGACAGGGGCCGTACGAGCAGTACTTC. This codes for CSATRGQGPYEQYF.

This clonotype has a count of ten or more. The chain has TRBV6-2 or TRBV6-3 and TRBJ2-3, with 12 bases that match TRBD2. The J segment lost 5 bases and the V segment lost 6 bases, leaving 6 bases of the junction unmatched. The CDR3 covers 15 residues. The germline V gene encodes CDR1 MNHEY and CDR2 SVGEGT. CDR3 region: CASSRLLAGGDTQYF. In nucleotides, the CDR3 is TGTGCCAGCAGCCGACTACTAGCGGGGGGAGATACGCAGTATTTT.

There are many counts of this clonotype. The chain combines TRBV20-1 with TRBJ2-2; weak D call: TRBD1 (6 bases). V lost 0 bases and J lost 1, with 9 bases in between. Germline-derived CDR1 and CDR2 are DFQATT and SNEGSKA (reference sequence). The CDR3 extends over 15 amino acids. The CDR3 is CSARDQGGNTGELFF. CDR3 in DNA: TGCAGTGCTAGAGATCAAGGGGGGAACACCGGGGAGCTGTTTTTT.

This clonotype has a count of ten or more. V usage is TRBV19 and J usage is TRBJ2-5; tentative D call: TRBD2 (6 bases). Trimming took 4 bases from V and 2 from J, leaving 17 bases between them. This CDR3 comprises 16 residues. Germline values: CDR1 LNHDA, CDR2 SQIVND (reference sequence). DNA of the CDR3: TGTGCCAGTAGTACGGGACTCCCGGGTCCTCAAGAGACCCAGTACTTC. Translation: CASSTGLPGPQETQYF.